One sample yielded the 14 T cell receptor beta chains listed below, sequenced in a study of cytomegalovirus exposure and HLA in healthy donors. Researchers ran the PCR with 60 Vbeta and 13 Jbeta primers. Sequenced by immunoSEQ multiplex PCR; TCRdb stores in-frame clones only, minus some. The sample has 100,000 to 150,000 clones. Sequencing used PBMCs. The source of these receptors is a man younger than 35 in good health and CMV-seronegative.

The chain is built from TRBV18 and TRBJ2-2; 9 positions agree with TRBD2. J lost 5 bases, V lost 2 bases, and 6 bases had no gene match. Germline-derived CDR1 and CDR2 are KGHSH and LQKENI. This CDR3 spans 16 amino acids. The CDR3 DNA reads TGTGCCAGCTCACCAACAGCGGGAGGTTATACCGGGGAGCTGTTTTTT. As protein: CASSPTAGGYTGELFF.

The chain employs TRBV29-1 and TRBJ2-1; 7 bases agree with TRBD1. CDR1 is SQVTM and CDR2 is ANQGSEA in the germline V gene. The CDR3 consists of 12 residues. After removal of 4 bases from V and 8 bases from J, the junction contained 5 bases not matched to a gene. The CDR3: CSVARGPDEQFF. The CDR3 nucleotides are TGCAGCGTTGCAAGGGGGCCTGATGAGCAGTTCTTC.

The chain employs TRBV5-1 and TRBJ2-5; a possible D gene is TRBD1 (5 bases). There are 16 residues in the CDR3. Trimming took 5 bases from V and 4 from J, leaving 21 bases between them. Germline CDR1 and CDR2: SGHRS and YFSETQ. This CDR3 reads CASRLPTGIETETQYF. CDR3 sequence (DNA): TGCGCCAGCAGATTGCCTACAGGTATTGAAACAGAGACCCAGTACTTC.

This sequence joins TRBV7-7 and TRBJ2-5; TRBD1 matches at 12 bases. V lost 5 bases, J lost 5 bases, and 24 bases stayed unmatched. Germline assignment: CDR1 SSHAT and CDR2 FNYEAQ (reference sequence). The CDR3 is made up of 21 amino acids. The CDR3 coding sequence is TGTGCCAGCAGCCCGCGCCTCCTCCTTACCGGGACAGGGGGCGCAGGGGAGACCCAGTACTTC. Translating gives CASSPRLLLTGTGGAGETQYF.

The chain links TRBV7-8 to TRBJ1-3, with a possible D match to TRBD1 (5 bases). Germline V gene data show CDR1 as SGHVS and CDR2 as FQNEAQ. The CDR3 loop spans 17 amino acids. The germline V and J ends were trimmed by 5 bases and 4 bases, with 21 bases remaining between them. DNA of the CDR3: TGTGCCAGCAGCCTAACGACAGCCGGGAGATACGGAAACACCATATATTTT. Its translation: CASSLTTAGRYGNTIYF.

In DNA, the CDR3 is TGTGCCAGCTCAGCAGGGGGCAGCGGCAATCAGCCCCAGCATTTT. This sequence encodes CASSAGGSGNQPQHF. V usage is TRBV27 and J usage is TRBJ1-5; 8 bases match TRBD1. The V segment lost 8 bases and the J segment 2 bases; nucleotides outside the gene matches: 8. This CDR3 has 15 residues. From germline, CDR1 is MNHEY and CDR2 SMNVEV (reference sequence).

J is TRBJ2-1 and V is TRBV5-4; the match to TRBD2 covers 13 bases. The germline CDR1 and CDR2 sequences are SGHNT and YYREEE (reference sequence). V gave up 3 bases and J gave up 7 bases; unmatched junction bases: 1. The CDR3 is 14 amino acids. The CDR3 DNA follows: TGTGCCAGCAGCTGGGGACTAGCGGGGAATGAGCAGTTCTTC. The encoded protein is CASSWGLAGNEQFF.

This chain links TRBV7-9 with TRBJ1-1; a possible D gene is TRBD1 (5 bases). The CDR3 length is 14 residues. Trimming removed 1 base at V and 3 bases at J, with 9 bases between. Germline CDR1 is SEHNR and CDR2 is FQNEAQ (reference sequence). DNA for the CDR3: TGTGCCAGCAGCTTAGGGAGGGGACACACTGAAGCTTTCTTT. Its translation is CASSLGRGHTEAFF.

This chain links TRBV28 with TRBJ1-5; the D gene is possibly TRBD1 (5 bases). V dropped 6 bases and J dropped 0 bases, with 15 bases sitting between them. Germline assignment: CDR1 MDHEN and CDR2 SYDVKM. This CDR3 spans 16 amino acids. The CDR3: CASSYEWGGSNQPQHF. CDR3 nucleotides: TGTGCCAGCAGCTACGAATGGGGGGGTAGCAATCAGCCCCAGCATTTT.

Here the CDR3 DNA reads TGTGCCAGTAGTATAGGGTCTGGAGGGACTGAAGCTTTCTTT. Amino acids: CASSIGSGGTEAFF. This rearrangement joins TRBV19 to TRBJ1-1; no clear D. V lost 1 base and J lost 5, with 11 bases in between. The CDR3 totals 14 residues. Per the germline V gene, CDR1 is LNHDA and CDR2 is SQIVND (reference sequence). Filled out from reference TRBV19 and TRBJ1-1, the complete variable domain reads DGGITQSPKYLFRKEGQNVTLSCEQNLNHDAMYWYRQDPGQGLRLIYYSQIVNDFQKGDIAEGYSVSREKKESFPLTVTSAQKNPTAFYLCASSIGSGGTEAFFGQGTRLTVV.

This chain uses TRBV19 with TRBJ1-6, with 11 bases that match TRBD1. Germline CDR1 is LNHDA and CDR2 is SQIVND (reference sequence). Trimming took 8 bases from V and 9 from J; bases not matched to a gene: 3. The CDR3 runs to 13 residues. The CDR3 sequence: CASRDRGFSPLHF. The CDR3 DNA reads as TGTGCCAGTCGGGACAGGGGGTTTTCACCCCTCCACTTT.

V and J are TRBV10-3 and TRBJ1-5; possible D gene TRBD1, 6 bases. Per germline, CDR1 ENHRY and CDR2 SYGVKD. Trimming left V 3 bases short and J 4 bases short, with 10 bases between. The CDR3 extends over 14 amino acids. The CDR3 sequence: CAISDGTRNQPQHF. The CDR3 nucleotides are TGTGCCATCAGTGACGGGACACGAAATCAGCCCCAGCATTTT.

The chain links TRBV28 to TRBJ2-7, with 8 bases lining up with TRBD1. The CDR3 runs to 14 residues. V was pared by 5 bases and J by 5 bases, with 8 bases of the junction left unmatched. From germline, CDR1 is MDHEN and CDR2 SYDVKM. The CDR3 sequence is CASSREAGGHEQYF. CDR3 DNA sequence: TGTGCCAGCAGTAGGGAGGCAGGGGGCCACGAGCAGTACTTC.

On this clone: An end of the junction differs from the germline gene, which may be a read error. V usage is TRBV5-1 and J usage is TRBJ2-1, with D possibly matching TRBD1 (6 bases). Germline V gene data show CDR1 as SGHRS and CDR2 as YFSETQ. This CDR3 region has 15 residues. The CDR3 DNA reads TGCGCCAGCACCTTGAACACAGGGCTCGTGAATGAGCAGTTCTTC. Translated: CASTLNTGLVNEQFF.